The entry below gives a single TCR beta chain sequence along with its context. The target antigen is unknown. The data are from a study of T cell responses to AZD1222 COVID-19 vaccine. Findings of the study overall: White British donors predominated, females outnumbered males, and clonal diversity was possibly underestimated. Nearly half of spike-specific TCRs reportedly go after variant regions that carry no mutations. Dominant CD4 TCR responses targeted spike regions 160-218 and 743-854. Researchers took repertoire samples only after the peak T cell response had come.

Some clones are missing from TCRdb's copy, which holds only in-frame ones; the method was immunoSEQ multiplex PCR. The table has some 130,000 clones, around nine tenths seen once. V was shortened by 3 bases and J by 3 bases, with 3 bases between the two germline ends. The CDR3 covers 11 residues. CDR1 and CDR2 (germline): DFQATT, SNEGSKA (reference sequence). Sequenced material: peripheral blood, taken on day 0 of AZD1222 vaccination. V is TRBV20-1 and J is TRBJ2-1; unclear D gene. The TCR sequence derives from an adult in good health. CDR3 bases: TGCAGTGCTAGTTTCTACAATGAGCAGTTCTTC. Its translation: CSASFYNEQFF.